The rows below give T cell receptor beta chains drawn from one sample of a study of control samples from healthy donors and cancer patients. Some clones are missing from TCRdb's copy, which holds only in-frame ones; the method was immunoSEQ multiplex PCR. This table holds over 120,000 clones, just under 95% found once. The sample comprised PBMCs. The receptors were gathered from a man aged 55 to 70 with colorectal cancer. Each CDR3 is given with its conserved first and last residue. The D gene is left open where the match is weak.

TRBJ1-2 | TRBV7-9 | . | CASSRDGLPDGYTF | TGTGCCAGCAGTCGGGACGGACTACCAGATGGCTACACCTTC
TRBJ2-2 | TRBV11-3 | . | CASSLDRGSNTGELFF | TGTGCCAGCAGCTTAGATCGGGGATCTAACACCGGGGAGCTGTTTTTT
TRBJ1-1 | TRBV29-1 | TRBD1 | CSVKQGYTEAFF | TGCAGCGTTAAACAGGGGTACACTGAAGCTTTCTTT
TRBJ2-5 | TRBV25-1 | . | CASSEGYRFQETQYF | TGTGCCAGCAGTGAAGGGTACAGATTCCAAGAGACCCAGTACTTC
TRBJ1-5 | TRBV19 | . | CASLTTGASNQPQHF | TGTGCCAGCTTAACAACGGGTGCGAGCAATCAGCCCCAGCATTTT
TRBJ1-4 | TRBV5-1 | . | CASSKATGVSNEKLFF | TGCGCCAGCAGTAAGGCCACCGGAGTATCGAATGAAAAACTGTTTTTT
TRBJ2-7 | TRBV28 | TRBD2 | CASRPTGGGRNEQYF | TGTGCCAGCAGACCCACCGGCGGGGGGCGTAACGAGCAGTACTTC
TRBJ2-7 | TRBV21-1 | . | CASIPGGMGSTEAYEQYF | TGTGCCAGCATCCCGGGGGGGATGGGCTCGACGGAGGCCTACGAGCAGTACTTC
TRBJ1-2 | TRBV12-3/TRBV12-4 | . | CASQTSQGSGYTF | TGTGCCAGCCAAACTTCCCAAGGTTCTGGCTACACCTTC
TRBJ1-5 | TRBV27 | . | CASSYTGVQPQHF | TGTGCCAGCAGTTATACAGGCGTTCAGCCCCAGCATTTT